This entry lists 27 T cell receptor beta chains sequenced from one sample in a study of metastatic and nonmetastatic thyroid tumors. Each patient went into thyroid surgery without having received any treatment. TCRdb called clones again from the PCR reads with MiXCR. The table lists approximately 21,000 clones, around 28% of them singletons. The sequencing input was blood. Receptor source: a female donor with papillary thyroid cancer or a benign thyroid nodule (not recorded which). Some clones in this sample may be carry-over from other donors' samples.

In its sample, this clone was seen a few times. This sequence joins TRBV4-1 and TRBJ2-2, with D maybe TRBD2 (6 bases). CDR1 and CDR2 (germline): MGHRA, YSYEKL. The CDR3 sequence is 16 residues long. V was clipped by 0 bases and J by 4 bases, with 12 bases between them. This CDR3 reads CASSQEDGGLTGELFF. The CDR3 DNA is TGCGCCAGCAGCCAAGAGGACGGGGGACTCACCGGGGAGCTGTTTTTT.

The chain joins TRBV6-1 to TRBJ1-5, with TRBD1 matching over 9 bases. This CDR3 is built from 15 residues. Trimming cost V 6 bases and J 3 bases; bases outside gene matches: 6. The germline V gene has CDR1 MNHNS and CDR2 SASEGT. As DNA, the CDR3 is TGTGCCAGCAGGATGGGACAGGGAGACAATCAGCCCCAGCATTTT. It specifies CASRMGQGDNQPQHF.

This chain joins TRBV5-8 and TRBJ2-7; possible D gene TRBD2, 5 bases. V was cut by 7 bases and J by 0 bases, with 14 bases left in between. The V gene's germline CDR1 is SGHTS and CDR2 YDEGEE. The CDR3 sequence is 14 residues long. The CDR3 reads CASLTRESSYEQYF. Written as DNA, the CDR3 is TGTGCCAGCCTTACGAGGGAGAGCTCCTACGAGCAGTACTTC.

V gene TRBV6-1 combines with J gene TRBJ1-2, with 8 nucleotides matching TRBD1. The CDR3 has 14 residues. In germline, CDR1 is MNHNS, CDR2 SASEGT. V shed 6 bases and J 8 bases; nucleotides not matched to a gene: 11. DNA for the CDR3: TGTGCCAGCAGGCCAAATCAGGGGGCGGAAGGCTACACCTTC. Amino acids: CASRPNQGAEGYTF.

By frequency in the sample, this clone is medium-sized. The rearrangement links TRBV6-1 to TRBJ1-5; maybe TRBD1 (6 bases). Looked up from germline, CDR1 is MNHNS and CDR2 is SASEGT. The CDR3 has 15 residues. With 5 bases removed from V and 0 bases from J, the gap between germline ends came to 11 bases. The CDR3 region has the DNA TGTGCCAGCAGTCGGGGACAACATAGCAATCAGCCCCAGCATTTT. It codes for CASSRGQHSNQPQHF.

The CDR3 DNA sequence: TGTGCCAGCAGTGTAAATGGCCTGGAGCAGTACTTC. It codes for CASSVNGLEQYF. This chain uses TRBV6-1 with TRBJ2-7; D not resolved. This CDR3 is built from 12 residues. CDR1 is MNHNS and CDR2 is SASEGT in the germline V gene. V lost 4 bases, J lost 7 bases, and 11 bases lay in between.

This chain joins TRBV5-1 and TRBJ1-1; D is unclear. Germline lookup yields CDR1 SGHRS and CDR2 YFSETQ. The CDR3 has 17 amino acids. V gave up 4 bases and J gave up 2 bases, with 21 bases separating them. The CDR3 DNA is TGCGCCAGCAGCGGGAGGGCCCAAGACTATCCCAACACTGAAGCTTTCTTT. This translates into CASSGRAQDYPNTEAFF.

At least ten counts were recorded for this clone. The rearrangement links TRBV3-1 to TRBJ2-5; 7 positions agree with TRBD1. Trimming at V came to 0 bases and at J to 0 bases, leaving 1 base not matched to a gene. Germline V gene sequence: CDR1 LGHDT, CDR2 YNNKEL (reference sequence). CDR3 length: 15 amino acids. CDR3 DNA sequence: TGTGCCAGCAGCCAAGAAGGGACAGACCAAGAGACCCAGTACTTC. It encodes CASSQEGTDQETQYF.

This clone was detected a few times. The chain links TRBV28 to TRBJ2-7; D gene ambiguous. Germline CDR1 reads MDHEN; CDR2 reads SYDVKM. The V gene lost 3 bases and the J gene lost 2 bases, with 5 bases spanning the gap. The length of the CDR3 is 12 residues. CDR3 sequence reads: CASSLSAYEQYF. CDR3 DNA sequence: TGTGCCAGCAGTTTGTCCGCCTACGAGCAGTACTTC.

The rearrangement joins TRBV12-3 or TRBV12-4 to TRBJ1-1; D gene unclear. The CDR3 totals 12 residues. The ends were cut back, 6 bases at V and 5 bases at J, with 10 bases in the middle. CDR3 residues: CASSRWATEAFF. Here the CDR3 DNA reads TGTGCCAGCAGCCGTTGGGCGACTGAAGCTTTCTTT.

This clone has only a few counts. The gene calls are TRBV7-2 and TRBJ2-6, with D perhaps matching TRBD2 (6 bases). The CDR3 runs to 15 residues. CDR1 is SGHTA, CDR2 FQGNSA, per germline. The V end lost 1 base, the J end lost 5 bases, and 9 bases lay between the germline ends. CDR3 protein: CASSLGGAWANVLTF. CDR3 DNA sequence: TGTGCCAGCAGCTTAGGCGGGGCCTGGGCCAACGTCCTGACTTTC.

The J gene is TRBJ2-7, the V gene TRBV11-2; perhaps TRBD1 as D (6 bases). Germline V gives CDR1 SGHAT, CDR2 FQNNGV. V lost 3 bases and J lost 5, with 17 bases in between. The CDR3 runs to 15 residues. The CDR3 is CASSFLQGLSDEQYF. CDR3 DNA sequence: TGTGCCAGCAGCTTCCTACAGGGTCTATCCGACGAGCAGTACTTC.

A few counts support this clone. The CDR3 reads CASSEWGQGGEKLFF. The CDR3 DNA reads TGTGCCAGCAGTGAATGGGGACAGGGAGGTGAAAAACTGTTTTTT. J is TRBJ1-4 and V is TRBV25-1; 9 positions match TRBD1. Per germline, CDR1 MGHDK and CDR2 SYGVNS. The CDR3 runs to 15 residues. The V and J ends lost 1 base and 7 bases, in that order; junction bases with no gene match: 4.

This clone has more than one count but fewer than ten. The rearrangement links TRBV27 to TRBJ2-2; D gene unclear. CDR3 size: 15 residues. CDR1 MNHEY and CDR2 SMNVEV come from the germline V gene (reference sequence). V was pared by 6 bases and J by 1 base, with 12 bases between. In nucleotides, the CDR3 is TGTGCCAGCAGCCCCCGCAGCGTGAACACCGGGGAGCTGTTTTTT. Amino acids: CASSPRSVNTGELFF.

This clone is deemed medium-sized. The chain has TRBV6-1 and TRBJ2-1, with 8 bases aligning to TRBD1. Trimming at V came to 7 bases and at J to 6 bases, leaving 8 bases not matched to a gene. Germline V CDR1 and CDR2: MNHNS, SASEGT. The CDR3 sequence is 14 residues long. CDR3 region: CASIPPDRGNEQFF. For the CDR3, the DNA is TGTGCCAGCATCCCACCCGACAGGGGCAATGAGCAGTTCTTC.

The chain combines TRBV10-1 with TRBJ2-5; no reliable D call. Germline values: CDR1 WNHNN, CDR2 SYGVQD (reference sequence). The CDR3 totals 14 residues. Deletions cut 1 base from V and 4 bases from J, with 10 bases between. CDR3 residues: CASSEFGRTETQYF. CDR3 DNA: TGCGCCAGCAGTGAGTTTGGCCGCACAGAGACCCAGTACTTC.

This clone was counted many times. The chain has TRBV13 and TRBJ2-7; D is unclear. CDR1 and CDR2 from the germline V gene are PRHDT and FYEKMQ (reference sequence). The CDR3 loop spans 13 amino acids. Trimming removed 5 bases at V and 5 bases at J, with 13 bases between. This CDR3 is CASSPMTPNEQYF. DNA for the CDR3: TGTGCCAGCAGCCCCATGACTCCCAACGAGCAGTACTTC.

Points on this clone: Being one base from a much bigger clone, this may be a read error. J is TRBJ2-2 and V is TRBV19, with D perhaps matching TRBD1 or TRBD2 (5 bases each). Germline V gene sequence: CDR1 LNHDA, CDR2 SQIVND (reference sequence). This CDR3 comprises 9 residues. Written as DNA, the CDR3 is TGTTATGGGACCGGGGAGCCGTTTTTT. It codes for CYGTGEPFF.

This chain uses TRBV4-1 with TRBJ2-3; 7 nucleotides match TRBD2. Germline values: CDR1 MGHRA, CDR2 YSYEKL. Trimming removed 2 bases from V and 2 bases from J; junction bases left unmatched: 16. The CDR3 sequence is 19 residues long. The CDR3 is CASSQLELSGGGLTDTQYF. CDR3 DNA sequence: TGCGCCAGCAGCCAACTGGAACTATCGGGAGGAGGGCTCACAGATACGCAGTATTTT.

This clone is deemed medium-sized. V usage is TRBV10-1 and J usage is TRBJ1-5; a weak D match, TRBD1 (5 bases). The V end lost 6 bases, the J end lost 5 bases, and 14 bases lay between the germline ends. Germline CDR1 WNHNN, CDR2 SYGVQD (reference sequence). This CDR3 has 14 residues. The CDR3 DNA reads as TGCGCCAGCAGCTTCGGGGGACCGGATCAGCCCCAGCATTTT. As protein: CASSFGGPDQPQHF.

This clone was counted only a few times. The CDR3 DNA is TGTGCCAGCATTGTGGGTGTGGGTAACGCTGAAGCTTTCTTT. Its translation is CASIVGVGNAEAFF. This sequence joins TRBV6-4 and TRBJ1-1, with unresolved D. Germline CDR1 and CDR2: MRHNA and SNTAGT. This CDR3 comprises 14 residues. Trimming left V 7 bases short and J 6 bases short, with 18 bases between.

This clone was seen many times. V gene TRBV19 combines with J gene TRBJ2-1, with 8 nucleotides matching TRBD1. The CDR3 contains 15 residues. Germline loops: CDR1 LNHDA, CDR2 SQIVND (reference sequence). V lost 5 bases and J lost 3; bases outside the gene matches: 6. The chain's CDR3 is CASSSQGANYNEQFF. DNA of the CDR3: TGTGCCAGTAGTTCCCAGGGGGCCAACTACAATGAGCAGTTCTTC.

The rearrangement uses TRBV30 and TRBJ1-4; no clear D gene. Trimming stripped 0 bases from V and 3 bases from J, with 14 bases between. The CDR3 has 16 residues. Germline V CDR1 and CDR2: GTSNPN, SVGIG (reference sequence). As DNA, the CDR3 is TGTGCCTGGAGTGTTTCAGGCGCTGGAGCTAATGAAAAACTGTTTTTT. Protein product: CAWSVSGAGANEKLFF. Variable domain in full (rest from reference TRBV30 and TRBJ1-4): SQTIHQWPATLVQPVGSPLSLECTVEGTSNPNLYWYRQAAGRGLQLLFYSVGIGQISSEVPQNLSASRPQDRQFILSSKKLLLSDSGFYLCAWSVSGAGANEKLFFGSGTQLSVL.

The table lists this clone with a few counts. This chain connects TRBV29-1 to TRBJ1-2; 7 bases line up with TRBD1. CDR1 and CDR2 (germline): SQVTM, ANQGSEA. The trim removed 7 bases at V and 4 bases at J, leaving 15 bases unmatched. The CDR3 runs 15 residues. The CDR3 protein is CSAPSAGGSRYGYTF. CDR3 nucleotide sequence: TGCAGCGCGCCTTCGGCAGGGGGTTCTCGCTATGGCTACACCTTC.

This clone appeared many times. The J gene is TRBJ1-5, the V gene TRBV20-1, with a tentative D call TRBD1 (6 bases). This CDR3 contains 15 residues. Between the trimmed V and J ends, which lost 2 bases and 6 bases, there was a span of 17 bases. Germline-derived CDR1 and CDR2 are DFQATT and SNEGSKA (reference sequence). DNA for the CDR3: TGCAGTGCTAGACACCGGGGGGCTGGGGGTCAGCCCCAGCATTTT. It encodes CSARHRGAGGQPQHF.

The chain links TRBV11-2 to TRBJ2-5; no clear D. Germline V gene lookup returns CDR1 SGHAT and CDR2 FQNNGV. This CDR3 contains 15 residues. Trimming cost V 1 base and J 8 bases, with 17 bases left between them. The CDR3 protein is CASSLAPTWADTQYF. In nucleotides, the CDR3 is TGTGCCAGCAGCTTAGCTCCAACATGGGCAGATACCCAGTACTTC.

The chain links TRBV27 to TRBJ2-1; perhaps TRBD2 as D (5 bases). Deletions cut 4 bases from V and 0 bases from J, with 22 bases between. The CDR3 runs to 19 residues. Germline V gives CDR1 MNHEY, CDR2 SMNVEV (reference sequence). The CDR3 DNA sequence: TGTGCCAGCAGTTATGCCGGGATGCGATTCCAGAGCTCCTACAATGAGCAGTTCTTC. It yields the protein CASSYAGMRFQSSYNEQFF.